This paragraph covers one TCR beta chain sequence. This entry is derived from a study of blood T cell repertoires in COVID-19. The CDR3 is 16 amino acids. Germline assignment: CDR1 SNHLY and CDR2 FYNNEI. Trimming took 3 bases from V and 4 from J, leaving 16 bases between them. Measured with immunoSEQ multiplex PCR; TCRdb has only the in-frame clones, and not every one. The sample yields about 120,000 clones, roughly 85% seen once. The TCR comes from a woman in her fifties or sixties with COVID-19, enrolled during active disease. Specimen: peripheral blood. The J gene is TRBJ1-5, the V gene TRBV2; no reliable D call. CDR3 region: CASSDTPPRVNQPQHF. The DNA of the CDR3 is TGTGCCAGCAGTGATACCCCTCCGAGGGTGAATCAGCCCCAGCATTTT.